Listed below are T cell receptor beta chains from one sample, sequenced in a study of shared clonotypes between healthy human individuals. The table came from immunoSEQ multiplex PCR; TCRdb's copy has only in-frame clones and leaves some out. This sample has under 550,000 clones, with about 95% found just once. The sequenced sample consisted of naive CD4+ T cells sorted from blood. The receptors come from a woman aged 30 to 39 in good health. Both conserved end residues are part of each CDR3. Each record gives: clone size, J gene, D gene, V gene, CDR3 protein, CDR3 DNA. The D gene is left open where the match is weak. Clone size is not always given. Where it is, it says once, few, many or a class for expanded clones.

>once|TRBJ2-7|-|TRBV6-1
CASSEALREYEQYF
TGTGCCAGCAGTGAAGCGCTAAGGGAATACGAGCAGTACTTC
>-|TRBJ1-5|TRBD1|TRBV28
CASSPGTGGGRQPQHF
TGTGCCAGCAGCCCCGGGACAGGGGGCGGCCGTCAGCCCCAGCATTTT
>-|TRBJ1-1|-|TRBV10-1
CASSDTEAFF
TGCGCCAGCAGTGACACTGAAGCTTTCTTT
>-|TRBJ1-1|TRBD1|TRBV15
CATSTRTGMNTEAFF
TGTGCCACCAGCACCCGGACAGGCATGAACACTGAAGCTTTCTTT
>-|TRBJ1-2|TRBD1|TRBV5-1
CASSPGQGGYTF
TGCGCCAGCAGCCCTGGACAGGGTGGCTACACCTTC
>-|TRBJ1-1|-|TRBV6-1
CASSRVAEAFF
TGTGCCAGCAGCAGGGTAGCTGAAGCTTTCTTT
>-|TRBJ2-3|TRBD2|TRBV5-1
CASSRRTSGSSSTDTQYF
TGCGCCAGCAGCCGAAGGACTAGCGGGAGTTCATCCACAGATACGCAGTATTTT
>-|TRBJ2-1|-|TRBV15
CATSRDRHTDFSSYNEQFF
TGTGCCACCAGCAGAGATAGACACACCGACTTTAGCTCCTACAATGAGCAGTTCTTC
>-|TRBJ2-7|TRBD1|TRBV7-8
CASSSGGQGNEQYF
TGTGCCAGCAGCTCTGGAGGACAGGGGAACGAGCAGTACTTC
>-|TRBJ2-1|-|TRBV18
CASSPGRGNEQFF
TGTGCCAGCTCCCCCGGGAGAGGCAATGAGCAGTTCTTC
>-|TRBJ2-1|-|TRBV5-1
CASSSTSEQLTYNEQFF
TGCGCCAGCAGCTCCACTAGTGAACAGCTCACCTACAATGAGCAGTTCTTC
>once|TRBJ1-5|TRBD1|TRBV6-6
CASSTRTGSGQPQHF
TGTGCCAGCAGCACGCGGACAGGAAGTGGGCAGCCCCAGCATTTT
>-|TRBJ2-7|TRBD1|TRBV6-6
CASSADRESYEQYF
TGTGCCAGCAGTGCGGACAGGGAGTCCTACGAGCAGTACTTC
>-|TRBJ1-4|-|TRBV4-1
CASSQGRVDEKLFF
TGCGCCAGCAGCCAAGGACGGGTAGACGAAAAACTGTTTTTT
>-|TRBJ1-1|-|TRBV14
CASSQSTEAFF
TGTGCCAGCAGCCAATCTACTGAAGCTTTCTTT
>-|TRBJ2-7|TRBD1|TRBV11-1
CASSPDRGEQYF
TGTGCCAGCAGCCCGGACAGGGGCGAGCAGTACTTC
>-|TRBJ2-5|-|TRBV7-2
CASQPWAGNQETQYF
TGTGCCAGCCAACCGTGGGCGGGGAACCAAGAGACCCAGTACTTC
>-|TRBJ2-7|-|TRBV29-1
CSVEFNSHEHYF
TGCAGCGTTGAATTTAATTCCCACGAGCATTACTTC
>-|TRBJ1-1|-|TRBV9
CASSLRGNLGPEAFF
TGTGCCAGCAGCCTCCGCGGAAACCTCGGGCCTGAAGCTTTCTTT
>-|TRBJ1-5|-|TRBV10-3
CAISWGPNQPQHF
TGTGCCATCAGTTGGGGGCCCAATCAGCCCCAGCATTTT
>-|TRBJ2-7|-|TRBV21-1
CASSSVFGGGQGVYEQYF
TGTGCCAGCAGCAGTGTCTTCGGAGGGGGACAGGGGGTCTACGAGCAGTACTTC
>-|TRBJ2-7|TRBD2|TRBV5-4
CASSLTLLAGGPSEQYF
TGTGCCAGCAGCTTGACCCTCCTAGCGGGAGGGCCCAGCGAGCAGTACTTC
>-|TRBJ2-3|-|TRBV4-2
CASRGGSPASTDTQYF
TGTGCCAGCCGAGGGGGGAGCCCTGCTAGCACAGATACGCAGTATTTT
>-|TRBJ2-7|-|TRBV7-2
CASSLRAAGLDRGEQYF
TGTGCCAGCAGCTTAAGGGCCGCAGGGTTAGACCGGGGCGAGCAGTACTTC
>-|TRBJ2-7|-|TRBV29-1
CSAGPPWREQYF
TGCAGCGCAGGACCTCCTTGGAGGGAGCAGTACTTC
>-|TRBJ1-1|-|TRBV6-1
CASSDPHLGDTEAFF
TGTGCCAGCAGTGATCCTCACCTGGGGGACACTGAAGCTTTCTTT
>-|TRBJ1-2|-|TRBV7-9
CASSSGPANYGYTF
TGTGCCAGCAGCTCCGGCCCGGCTAACTATGGCTACACCTTC
>-|TRBJ2-7|TRBD2|TRBV5-1
CASSLALLAGTYEQYF
TGCGCCAGCAGCTTGGCCCTCCTAGCGGGAACCTACGAGCAGTACTTC
>-|TRBJ1-2|TRBD1|TRBV28
CASSLRGRGYGYTF
TGTGCCAGCAGTCTCAGGGGGCGCGGGTATGGCTACACCTTC
>-|TRBJ2-3|-|TRBV5-4
CASSLGSGATDTQYF
TGTGCCAGCAGCTTGGGTAGCGGTGCGACAGATACGCAGTATTTT
>-|TRBJ1-5|-|TRBV4-1
CASRGPRDQPQHF
TGCGCCAGCAGGGGACCCCGAGATCAGCCCCAGCATTTT
>-|TRBJ2-2|-|TRBV21-1
CASSKDSRLNTGELFF
TGTGCCAGCAGCAAAGACTCCCGACTAAACACCGGGGAGCTGTTTTTT